This T cell receptor beta chain was captured by sequencing in a study of blood T cell repertoires in COVID-19. Study information: Samples taken during acute and convalescent COVID-19 were collected in the United States, Italy and Spain. In each case, the material was cDNA or gDNA derived from T cells, B-cell-depleted T cells, or PBMCs.

Per the original methods: Using reference gene primer amplification, nucleated cell counts were estimated. The assay was immunoSEQ multiplex PCR, and TCRdb's table has in-frame clones only and misses some. V and J calls and clone size come straight from that table; D and trimming were deduced from the DNA. Of approximately 74,000 clones in the sample, about 82% are singletons; the top ten hold roughly 4.8%. CDR3 length equals 14 residues. Losses at the gene ends were 10 bases for V and 6 bases for J; bases not matched to a gene: 11. Germline lookup yields CDR1 LNHDA and CDR2 SQIVND (reference sequence).

The chain joins TRBV19 to TRBJ2-2; 7 positions match TRBD2. The sequence was collected from a woman of 80 years or more with active or convalescent COVID-19. The sample comprised peripheral blood. The CDR3 here is CATKGRELSGELFF. Here the CDR3 DNA reads TGTGCCACCAAGGGGCGGGAGCTATCCGGGGAGCTGTTTTTT. Drawing the rest from reference TRBV19 and TRBJ2-2, the complete variable domain is DGGITQSPKYLFRKEGQNVTLSCEQNLNHDAMYWYRQDPGQGLRLIYYSQIVNDFQKGDIAEGYSVSREKKESFPLTVTSAQKNPTAFYLCATKGRELSGELFFGEGSRLTVL.